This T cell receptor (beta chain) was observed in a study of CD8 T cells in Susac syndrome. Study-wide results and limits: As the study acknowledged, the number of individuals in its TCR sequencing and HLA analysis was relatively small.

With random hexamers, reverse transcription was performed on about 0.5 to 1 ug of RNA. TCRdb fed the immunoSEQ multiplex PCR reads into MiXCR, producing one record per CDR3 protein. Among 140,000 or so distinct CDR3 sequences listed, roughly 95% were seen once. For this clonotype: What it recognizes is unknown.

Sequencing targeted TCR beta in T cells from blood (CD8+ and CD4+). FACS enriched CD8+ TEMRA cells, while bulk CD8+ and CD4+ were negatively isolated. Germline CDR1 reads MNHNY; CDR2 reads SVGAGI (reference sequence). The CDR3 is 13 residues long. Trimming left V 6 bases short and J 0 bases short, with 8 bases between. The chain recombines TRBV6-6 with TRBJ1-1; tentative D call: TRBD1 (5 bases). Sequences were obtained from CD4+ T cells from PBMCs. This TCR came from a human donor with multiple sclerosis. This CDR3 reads CASRSGVNTEAFF. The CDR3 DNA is TGTGCCAGCAGGTCGGGGGTGAACACTGAAGCTTTCTTT.